Here is one T cell receptor (beta chain) with its context. Its antigen is currently unknown. The data were obtained in a study of Tregs in tolerant kidney transplant recipients. Method: immunoSEQ multiplex PCR; TCRdb's copy keeps in-frame clones and lacks some. The sample gives about 50,000 clones, approximately 89% of which show up once; 15% is in the top ten. Overall study findings and caveats: Expanding Tregs on activated donor B cells appeared to best identify donor-specific TCRbeta clones.

The nonmyeloablative bone marrow transplants came from related graft donors, with transient mixed chimerism. Unstimulated Tregs (CD4+CD25+CD127-) and CD4+CD25- non-Tregs were sorted from PBMCs. This CDR3 contains 17 residues. Sample: CD8+ T cells from blood (PBMCs), taken 12 months after the transplant. This TCR was sampled from a human patient who received a combined kidney and bone marrow transplant. Some T cells may be transferred from the graft donor. The chain uses TRBV21-1 and TRBJ2-5; the listed D gene, TRBD2, was not tested against the DNA. TRBV21-1 is a known pseudogene. CDR3 nucleotides: TGTGCCAGCAGCAAACACCGGGGCGGGAGGATGGAAGAGACCCAGTACTTC. Protein product: CASSKHRGGRMEETQYF.